This TCR beta chain was obtained from a study of blood T cell repertoires in COVID-19 (dated by TCRdb to the early 2020s). Describing the broader study: The collaborator samples originated in the United States, Italy and Spain and spanned the acute and convalescent phases of COVID-19. Samples were obtained from the ongoing ImmuneRACE study (first 160 participants) and from 1,200 or so subjects provided by 6 global collaborators. Where available, HLA class I and class II types were obtained from metadata supplied by the sample provider rather than from assay-based typing. The repertoires were released in a freely available public database intended as a resource for research on the immune response to SARS-CoV-2. Deeply sampled blood TCRbeta repertoires from subjects exposed to, actively infected with, or recovered from COVID-19 were included in the dataset. The prospective study material was composed of cDNA or gDNA derived from T cells, B-cell-depleted T cells, or PBMCs. Nearly every sample came with metadata listing a de-identified subject ID, COVID-19 status, age in years and sex. Overall study outcomes, separate from this receptor: The quantity of clinical and demographic metadata differed by source and by participant and was supplied without curation.

As for this clone: Its antigen is currently not known. Base-call qualities are not available, and no considerably larger clone is one nucleotide away.

The immunoSEQ Assay, a bias-controlled multiplex PCR, was used to amplify TCRbeta CDR3 regions from genomic DNA. The authors' pipeline ran thus. Nucleated cell counts per sample were estimated from amplification of reference gene primers within the assay. Sequence reads were collapsed and filtered to measure the absolute abundance of every unique TCRbeta CDR3 rearrangement. Productive Simpson clonality was computed per sample as the square root of Simpson's diversity index over productive rearrangements. TCRdb provides this immuneACCESS table in a form limited to in-frame rearrangements. Some clones are lacking; in checked studies, under half of them reflect an unresolved V gene, and why the rest are absent is not known. V and J calls and clone size come straight from that table; D and trimming were deduced from the DNA. The sample table shows some 130,000 clones, and 80% to 90% are seen once. Roughly a sixth of the sample is taken by the ten largest.

Collaborating institutions collected whole blood in K2EDTA tubes following their own protocols. Collaborator samples were shipped for TCRbeta analysis as frozen whole blood, isolated PBMCs, or DNA extracted from either sample type. This clonotype was obtained from a man aged 45-65 years with active or convalescent COVID-19. The sequenced sample consisted of peripheral blood.

The nucleotide sequence reads as follows: TGTGCCAGCAGCCAAGCAGGGTATGAAAAACTGTTTTTT. Its protein reads: CASSQAGYEKLFF. The chain joins TRBV4-2 to TRBJ1-4, and the D gene may be TRBD1, 5 bases matching. For CDR1 and CDR2, the germline V gene lists LGHNA and YNFKEQ. The CDR3 spans 13 residues, from the cysteine through the phenylalanine. Kept here is only the CDR3 DNA, which spans 39 bases and is read in frame from base 1. V gives up 1 base and J gives up 6 bases, and the segment between their germline ends measures 6 bases.